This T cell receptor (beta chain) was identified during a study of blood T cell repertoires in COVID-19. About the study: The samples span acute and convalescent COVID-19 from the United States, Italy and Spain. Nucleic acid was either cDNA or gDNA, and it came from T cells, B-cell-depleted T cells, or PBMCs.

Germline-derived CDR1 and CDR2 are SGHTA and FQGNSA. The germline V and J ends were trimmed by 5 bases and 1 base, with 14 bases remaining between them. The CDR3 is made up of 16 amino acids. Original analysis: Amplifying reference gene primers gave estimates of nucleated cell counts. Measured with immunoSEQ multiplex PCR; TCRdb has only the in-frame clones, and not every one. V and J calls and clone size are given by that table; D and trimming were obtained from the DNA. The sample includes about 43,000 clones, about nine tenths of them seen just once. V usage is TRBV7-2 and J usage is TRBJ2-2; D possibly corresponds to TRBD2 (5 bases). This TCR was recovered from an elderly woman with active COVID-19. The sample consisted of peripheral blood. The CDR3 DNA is TGTGCCAGCAGCACCCGCCCCCGGGGGAACACCGGGGAGCTGTTTTTT. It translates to CASSTRPRGNTGELFF. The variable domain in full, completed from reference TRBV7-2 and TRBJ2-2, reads GAGVSQSPSNKVTEKGKDVELRCDPISGHTALYWYRQSLGQGLEFLIYFQGNSAPDKSGLPSDRFSAERTGGSVSTLTIQRTQQEDSAVYLCASSTRPRGNTGELFFGEGSRLTVL.